Following are 25 T cell receptor beta chains from one sample sequenced in a study of blood T cell repertoires in COVID-19. Assay: immunoSEQ multiplex PCR; the TCRdb copy retains only in-frame clones and omits some. This table holds around 140,000 clones, roughly 86% found once. Sample: PBMCs or T cells enriched from blood (not recorded which). The source of these receptors is a woman between 45 and 65 years old with acute COVID-19.

V is TRBV29-1 and J is TRBJ2-3; TRBD2 matches 9 bases. Germline loops: CDR1 SQVTM, CDR2 ANQGSEA. The CDR3 has 15 amino acids. Unmatched junction bases numbered 4, after V lost 1 base and J lost 2 bases. This CDR3 is CSVEGGRAYTDTQYF. CDR3 coding DNA: TGCAGCGTTGAAGGCGGGAGGGCCTACACAGATACGCAGTATTTT.

A single count supports this clone. The chain couples TRBV29-1 to TRBJ2-3, with 7 positions matching TRBD2. Germline loops: CDR1 SQVTM, CDR2 ANQGSEA. The V and J ends lost 2 bases and 4 bases, in that order; junction bases with no gene match: 9. The CDR3 is made up of 15 amino acids. DNA of the CDR3: TGCAGCGTTGAAAAGTCTAGCGGATGGGCAGATACGCAGTATTTT. Encoded protein: CSVEKSSGWADTQYF.

The V call is TRBV2, the J call TRBJ1-4; 7 nucleotides align to TRBD1. Per the germline V gene, CDR1 is SNHLY and CDR2 is FYNNEI. The CDR3 has 13 amino acids. The junction had 12 bases not matched to a gene; V was cut back by 6 bases and J by 14 bases. CDR3 residues: CASSAGQDLDLFF. In DNA form, the CDR3 reads TGTGCCAGCAGCGCCGGACAGGACCTAGACCTGTTTTTT.

The chain couples TRBV28 to TRBJ1-2; 8 bases are a match to TRBD1. Looked up from germline, CDR1 is MDHEN and CDR2 is SYDVKM. The CDR3 covers 13 residues. V shed 4 bases and J 6 bases; nucleotides not matched to a gene: 4. In nucleotides, the CDR3 is TGTGCCAGCAGTTCCGGACAGGGACATGGCTACACCTTC. It codes for CASSSGQGHGYTF.

This clone was observed a handful of times. The chain carries TRBV25-1 and TRBJ2-3; a weak D match, TRBD2 (5 bases). Germline V CDR1 and CDR2: MGHDK, SYGVNS. V was cut by 2 bases and J by 6 bases, with 12 bases left in between. The CDR3 has 14 residues. The CDR3 sequence is CASSENRGRDTQYF. The CDR3 DNA is TGTGCCAGCAGTGAAAACCGGGGTCGGGATACGCAGTATTTT.

The chain uses TRBV10-1 and TRBJ2-5; D might be TRBD2 (6 bases). The CDR3 extends over 15 amino acids. The germline V gene has CDR1 WNHNN and CDR2 SYGVQD (reference sequence). V gave up 0 bases and J gave up 4 bases, with 12 bases separating them. The CDR3 loop reads CASSESAGLRETQYF. DNA for the CDR3: TGCGCCAGCAGTGAGTCAGCGGGCCTAAGAGAGACCCAGTACTTC.

This clone was picked up many times. J is TRBJ2-2 and V is TRBV2; TRBD2 aligns across 7 bases. The ends lost 7 bases at V and 8 bases at J; junction bases unmatched: 7. The germline V gene has CDR1 SNHLY and CDR2 FYNNEI. There are 13 residues in the CDR3. The CDR3 sequence is CASTRTSSGELFF. The CDR3 DNA sequence: TGTGCCAGCACTCGGACTAGTTCTGGGGAGCTGTTTTTT. Full variable domain (missing parts from reference TRBV2 and TRBJ2-2): EPEVTQTPSHQVTQMGQEVILRCVPISNHLYFYWYRQILGQKVEFLVSFYNNEISEKSEIFDDQFSVERPDGSNFTLKIRSTKLEDSAMYFCASTRTSSGELFFGEGSRLTVL.

The V gene is TRBV24-1, the J gene TRBJ2-2, with D possibly matching TRBD1 (6 bases). Germline V gene lookup returns CDR1 KGHDR and CDR2 SFDVKD. The CDR3 length is 18 residues. Trimming stripped 4 bases from V and 1 base from J, with 18 bases between. DNA for the CDR3: TGTGCCACCAGTGACAACCAACAACAGGGATGGAACACCGGGGAGCTGTTTTTT. Residues: CATSDNQQQGWNTGELFF.

The J gene is TRBJ2-2, the V gene TRBV15; D is possibly TRBD1 (8 bases). Trimming cost V 8 bases and J 1 base, with 17 bases left between them. Germline CDR1 is LNHNV and CDR2 is YYDKDF (reference sequence). The CDR3 contains 16 residues. CDR3 sequence (DNA): TGTGCCACCCGTAGAGCGGGGACAGGGAACACCGGGGAGCTGTTTTTT. Amino acid sequence: CATRRAGTGNTGELFF.

The chain combines TRBV5-8 with TRBJ1-2, with 10 bases lining up with TRBD1. The CDR3 extends over 14 amino acids. The germline V gene has CDR1 SGHTS and CDR2 YDEGEE. Trimming took 4 bases from V and 2 from J; bases not matched to a gene: 2. CDR3 region: CASSRDRGNYGYTF. Written as DNA, the CDR3 is TGTGCCAGCAGCCGGGACAGGGGAAACTATGGCTACACCTTC.

At least ten counts were recorded for this clone. The rearrangement joins TRBV7-3 to TRBJ2-2; 8 nucleotides match TRBD2. CDR3 size: 15 residues. The germline gives CDR1 SGHTA, CDR2 FQGTGA. V gave up 4 bases and J gave up 3 bases; unmatched junction bases: 4. The CDR3 loop is CASSSGLGDTGELFF. CDR3 coding DNA: TGTGCCAGCAGCTCGGGACTAGGGGACACCGGGGAGCTGTTTTTT. The full variable domain, rest sourced from reference TRBV7-3 and TRBJ2-2, is GAGVSQTPSNKVTEKGKYVELRCDPISGHTALYWYRQSLGQGPEFLIYFQGTGAADDSGLPNDRFFAVRPEGSVSTLKIQRTERGDSAVYLCASSSGLGDTGELFFGEGSRLTVL.

This clone was seen a few times. The chain carries TRBV6-2 or TRBV6-3 and TRBJ2-7; D gene unclear. The CDR3 has 13 amino acids. V lost 0 bases and J 3 bases, leaving 6 bases between the germline ends. Germline CDR1 reads MNHEY; CDR2 reads SVGEGT. The CDR3 loop is CASSYSQVYEQYF. In DNA, the CDR3 is TGTGCCAGCAGTTACTCACAAGTCTACGAGCAGTACTTC.

V gene TRBV5-4 combines with J gene TRBJ2-7, with TRBD2 identical over 11 bases. CDR3 size: 15 residues. V lost 4 bases, J lost 3 bases, and 6 bases stayed unmatched. CDR1 is SGHNT and CDR2 is YYREEE in the germline V gene (reference sequence). The CDR3 here is CASSVTTSGNYEQYF. The CDR3 DNA is TGTGCCAGCAGCGTGACGACTAGCGGGAACTACGAGCAGTACTTC.

The V and J genes are TRBV24-1 and TRBJ2-1, with TRBD2 matching 7 bases. With V trimmed by 4 bases and J by 7 bases, 9 bases remained unmatched. Per the germline V gene, CDR1 is KGHDR and CDR2 is SFDVKD. The CDR3 is 15 amino acids. In DNA form, the CDR3 reads TGTGCCACCAGTGAACCATTGGGAGGGCCGAATGAGCAGTTCTTC. Protein: CATSEPLGGPNEQFF.

This rearrangement joins TRBV28 to TRBJ1-5, with D tentatively TRBD1 (6 bases). CDR3 length equals 14 residues. V was clipped by 5 bases and J by 6 bases, with 14 bases between them. CDR1 is MDHEN and CDR2 is SYDVKM in the germline V gene. The CDR3 nucleotides read TGTGCCAGCAGTCCCCAGGGGCAGGGTCAGCCCCAGCATTTT. Translation gives CASSPQGQGQPQHF.

This chain's CDR3 is CASRSTGETNYGYTF. CDR3 DNA: TGTGCCAGCAGATCCACAGGGGAAACTAACTATGGCTACACCTTC. The gene calls are TRBV13 and TRBJ1-2; TRBD1 matches at 7 bases. Germline CDR1 is PRHDT and CDR2 is FYEKMQ (reference sequence). The V and J ends lost 6 bases and 0 bases, in that order; junction bases with no gene match: 7. This CDR3 is built from 15 residues. Combining the CDR3 with reference TRBV13 and TRBJ1-2 gives the whole variable domain AAGVIQSPRHLIKEKRETATLKCYPIPRHDTVYWYQQGPGQDPQFLISFYEKMQSDKGSIPDRFSAQQFSDYHSELNMSSLELGDSALYFCASRSTGETNYGYTFGSGTRLTVV.

This chain connects TRBV5-6 to TRBJ2-2; unclear D gene. The germline gives CDR1 SGHDT, CDR2 YYEEEE. The CDR3 is 17 residues long. V was clipped by 0 bases and J by 0 bases, with 12 bases between them. The CDR3 here is CASSLAGYGSNTGELFF. The CDR3 DNA is TGTGCCAGCAGCTTGGCAGGATACGGATCGAACACCGGGGAGCTGTTTTTT.

The chain links TRBV11-3 to TRBJ2-2; 15 nucleotides align to TRBD2. This CDR3 has 18 residues. Germline V gene data show CDR1 as SGHNT and CDR2 as YENEEA. V shed 1 base and J 6 bases; nucleotides not matched to a gene: 6. CDR3 nucleotide sequence: TGTGCCAGCAGCTTAGGGACTAGCGGGAGGGCCAGCGCCGGGGAGCTGTTTTTT. Residues: CASSLGTSGRASAGELFF.

A single count supports this clone. The V and J genes are TRBV7-3 and TRBJ1-1, with a possible D match to TRBD1 (5 bases). The V and J ends lost 0 bases and 4 bases respectively, with 12 bases between them. Per germline, CDR1 SGHTA and CDR2 FQGTGA. The CDR3 totals 15 residues. The CDR3 loop reads CASSLTSGGSTEAFF. The CDR3 nucleotides are TGTGCCAGCAGCTTAACTAGCGGGGGGAGCACTGAAGCTTTCTTT.

The V and J genes are TRBV5-6 and TRBJ2-7; 7 bases align to TRBD2. The length of the CDR3 is 15 residues. The germline V gene encodes CDR1 SGHDT and CDR2 YYEEEE. J lost 6 bases, V lost 5 bases, and 14 bases had no gene match. The CDR3 nucleotides read TGTGCCAGCAGTTTCGTGGGGAGGGAGAGCTCCGAGCAGTACTTC. As protein: CASSFVGRESSEQYF.

The rearrangement uses TRBV5-1 and TRBJ2-1, with 14 bases fitting TRBD2. Germline V gene data show CDR1 as SGHRS and CDR2 as YFSETQ. J lost 5 bases, V lost 5 bases, and 12 bases had no gene match. This CDR3 has 18 amino acids. CDR3 bases: TGCGCCAGCAGTGGGGGACTAGCGGGAGAACGTTTCAACAATGAGCAGTTCTTC. This sequence encodes CASSGGLAGERFNNEQFF.

The chain combines TRBV7-9 with TRBJ1-5; 9 bases match TRBD1. CDR3 length: 13 residues. V lost 5 bases, J lost 5 bases, and 1 base stayed unmatched. Looked up from germline, CDR1 is SEHNR and CDR2 is FQNEAQ (reference sequence). The CDR3 DNA reads as TGTGCCAGCAGCAGGGACAGGGATCAGCCCCAGCATTTT. It yields the protein CASSRDRDQPQHF.

This clone was counted only a few times. The chain uses TRBV5-1 and TRBJ1-6; 7 bases fit TRBD1. After removal of 5 bases from V and 10 bases from J, the junction contained 15 bases not matched to a gene. There are 16 residues in the CDR3. Per the germline V gene, CDR1 is SGHRS and CDR2 is YFSETQ. CDR3 residues: CASRSSSGTVGSPLHF. DNA for the CDR3: TGCGCCAGCAGATCTTCTTCCGGGACAGTCGGCTCACCCCTCCACTTT.

Only one count was recorded for this clone. CDR3 sequence: CASSILLGSSGNTIYF. CDR3 nucleotides: TGTGCCAGTAGTATCCTCCTCGGGAGCTCTGGAAACACCATATATTTT. V gene TRBV19 combines with J gene TRBJ1-3; D unclear. The CDR3 loop spans 16 amino acids. Germline lookup yields CDR1 LNHDA and CDR2 SQIVND (reference sequence). V lost 3 bases and J lost 0, with 12 bases in between.

This clone was recorded a few times. The gene calls are TRBV7-9 and TRBJ1-2; 7 bases are a match to TRBD1. Germline CDR1 is SEHNR and CDR2 is FQNEAQ (reference sequence). With V trimmed by 5 bases and J by 5 bases, 5 bases remained unmatched. The CDR3 contains 13 residues. This CDR3 is CASSRGTAYGYTF. As DNA, the CDR3 is TGTGCCAGCAGCCGAGGGACAGCTTATGGCTACACCTTC. The full variable domain, in which reference TRBV7-9 and TRBJ1-2 provide the parts outside the CDR3, is DTGVSQNPRHKITKRGQNVTFRCDPISEHNRLYWYRQTLGQGPEFLTYFQNEAQLEKSRLLSDRFSAERPKGSFSTLEIQRTEQGDSAMYLCASSRGTAYGYTFGSGTRLTVV.